These T cell receptor beta chains were read from a single sample in a study of T cell responses to AZD1222 COVID-19 vaccine. Data came from immunoSEQ multiplex PCR; TCRdb stores just in-frame clones and leaves some out. The sample consists of over 120,000 clones, more than 85% of them appearing once. Here the sequenced sample was peripheral blood, taken on day 0 of AZD1222 vaccination. These receptors were taken from an adult in good health. CDR3s include the opening cysteine and the closing phenylalanine or tryptophan. Each record gives: J gene, V gene, D gene, clone size, CDR3 protein, CDR3 DNA. D genes are given only for firm matches. Size is omitted from some rows. Given values are once, few, many or a class for expanded clones.

TRBJ2-2,TRBV5-1,.,.,CASSTGTPNTGELFF,TGCGCCAGCAGCACCGGGACTCCGAACACCGGGGAGCTGTTTTTT
TRBJ1-5,TRBV3-1/TRBV3-2,.,.,CASSQGKGWNQPQHF,TGTGCCAGCAGCCAAGGGAAAGGGTGGAATCAGCCCCAGCATTTT
TRBJ1-4,TRBV11-2,.,.,CASSLDTANEKLFF,TGTGCCAGCAGCTTAGATACGGCTAATGAAAAACTGTTTTTT
TRBJ1-2,TRBV5-1,TRBD1,.,CASSLQGAHGYTF,TGCGCCAGCAGCTTACAGGGGGCGCACGGCTACACCTTC
TRBJ1-1,TRBV20-1,.,many,CSARTETEAFF,TGCAGTGCTCGAACGGAAACTGAAGCTTTCTTT
TRBJ1-2,TRBV28,.,.,CASSLNGEDNGYTF,TGTGCCAGCAGTTTAAACGGAGAGGATAATGGCTACACCTTC
TRBJ2-6,TRBV6-1,.,many,CASSEGGSGANVLTF,TGTGCCAGCAGTGAAGGGGGCTCTGGGGCCAACGTCCTGACTTTC
TRBJ2-3,TRBV7-7,TRBD2,.,CASSRTSEDTDTQYF,TGTGCTAGCAGCCGGACTAGCGAAGACACAGATACGCAGTATTTT
TRBJ2-5,TRBV7-2,TRBD2,.,CASSLSSGEETQYF,TGTGCCAGCAGCTTGTCTAGCGGGGAAGAGACCCAGTACTTC
TRBJ1-2,TRBV11-1,TRBD1,.,CASSLVTGGYGYTF,TGTGCCAGCAGCTTAGTCACAGGGGGCTATGGCTACACCTTC
TRBJ1-1,TRBV9,TRBD1,.,CASSSRTGANTEAFF,TGTGCCAGCAGCTCAAGGACAGGGGCGAACACTGAAGCTTTCTTT
TRBJ2-3,TRBV11-2,TRBD2,once,CASSLGLAGSTDTQYF,TGTGCCAGCAGCTTAGGCCTAGCGGGAAGCACAGATACGCAGTATTTT
TRBJ1-2,TRBV19,.,.,CASSIGDSPNYGYTF,TGTGCCAGTAGTATAGGCGACAGCCCTAACTATGGCTACACCTTC
TRBJ1-6,TRBV30,.,.,CAWSALQSSYNSPLHF,TGTGCCTGGAGCGCACTACAGAGCTCCTATAATTCACCCCTCCACTTT
TRBJ1-1,TRBV9,.,.,CASSVTASTEAFF,TGTGCCAGCAGCGTGACGGCCTCCACTGAAGCTTTCTTT
TRBJ1-5,TRBV10-2,TRBD1,few,CASKDRENQPQHF,TGCGCCAGTAAGGACAGGGAAAATCAGCCCCAGCATTTT
TRBJ2-2,TRBV24-1,.,.,CATSDPHMNTGELFF,TGTGCCACCAGTGATCCCCACATGAACACCGGGGAGCTGTTTTTT
TRBJ1-2,TRBV6-6,.,once,CASSRINRDTTNYGYTF,TGTGCCAGCAGTCGAATAAACCGGGACACCACTAACTATGGCTACACCTTC
TRBJ1-4,TRBV19,TRBD1,once,CASSNRGSNEKLFF,TGTGCCAGTAGTAACAGGGGATCTAATGAAAAACTGTTTTTT
TRBJ1-1,TRBV6-1,.,.,CASSESGTHNTEAFF,TGTGCCAGCAGTGAATCGGGCACCCATAACACTGAAGCTTTCTTT
TRBJ1-3,TRBV5-1,TRBD1,.,CASSMDRGHGNTIYF,TGCGCCAGCAGCATGGACAGGGGGCATGGAAACACCATATATTTT
TRBJ2-7,TRBV7-9,TRBD1,.,CASSSGQGSPYEQYF,TGTGCCAGCAGCTCAGGACAGGGGAGCCCCTACGAGCAGTACTTC
TRBJ1-1,TRBV11-2,.,.,CASSLGGNSEAFF,TGTGCCAGCAGCTTAGGGGGAAATTCTGAAGCTTTCTTT
TRBJ2-1,TRBV4-1,.,once,CASSQDWGMDEQFF,TGCGCCAGCAGCCAAGATTGGGGAATGGATGAGCAGTTCTTC
TRBJ1-2,TRBV5-6,.,.,CASSLFAGANYGYTF,TGTGCCAGCAGCTTGTTTGCGGGAGCTAACTATGGCTACACCTTC
TRBJ1-4,TRBV5-1,TRBD1,.,CATRSGTANEKLFF,TGCGCCACTAGGTCCGGGACAGCTAATGAAAAACTGTTTTTT
TRBJ2-5,TRBV3-1/TRBV3-2,.,.,CASSLQQETQYF,TGTGCCAGCAGCTTGCAGCAAGAGACCCAGTACTTC
TRBJ2-1,TRBV10-1,TRBD2,.,CASSERRESNEQFF,TGCGCCAGCAGTGAGAGGCGGGAGTCCAATGAGCAGTTCTTC
TRBJ1-2,TRBV19,TRBD1,.,CASTIITGTGLNYGYTF,TGTGCCAGTACCATTATAACCGGGACAGGCCTTAACTATGGCTACACCTTC
TRBJ1-1,TRBV28,.,once,CASSGTFHQPAKAFF,TGTGCCAGCAGTGGGACGTTCCACCAGCCCGCTAAAGCTTTCTTT
TRBJ2-1,TRBV5-1,TRBD2,once,CASSSRSGTGNEQFF,TGCGCCAGCAGCTCCCGTAGCGGGACGGGGAATGAGCAGTTCTTC
TRBJ1-2,TRBV18,.,.,CASSPRQLLNYGYTF,TGTGCCAGCTCACCGCGACAGCTATTGAACTATGGCTACACCTTC
TRBJ1-1,TRBV30,.,once,CAWTSTGTEAFF,TGTGCCTGGACCTCCACGGGCACTGAAGCTTTCTTT
TRBJ2-1,TRBV5-1,TRBD2,.,CASSLGGLGVEQFF,TGCGCCAGCAGCTTGGGGGGACTAGGCGTTGAGCAGTTCTTC
TRBJ2-3,TRBV6-2/TRBV6-3,TRBD2,.,CASSYVQREGIGTDTQYF,TGTGCCAGCAGTTACGTCCAGCGGGAGGGGATCGGCACAGATACGCAGTATTTT
TRBJ1-1,TRBV12-5,.,once,CASGLVMGLNTEAFF,TGTGCTAGTGGTTTGGTAATGGGGCTGAACACTGAAGCTTTCTTT
TRBJ1-3,TRBV9,.,.,CASSGTGTTNSGNTIYF,TGTGCCAGCAGCGGTACCGGGACGACAAACTCTGGAAACACCATATATTTT
TRBJ1-2,TRBV7-8,.,.,CASSWGVSGYTF,TGTGCCAGCTCCTGGGGGGTTTCTGGCTACACCTTC
TRBJ1-2,TRBV5-1,.,.,CASSLSGRLSGYTF,TGCGCCAGCAGCTTGTCGGGCAGGTTGAGTGGCTACACCTTC
TRBJ1-1,TRBV5-5,.,.,CASSQRGDSNTEAFF,TGTGCCAGCAGCCAACGGGGGGACTCGAACACTGAAGCTTTCTTT
TRBJ1-5,TRBV16,TRBD1,.,CASSQRTGTEHQPQHF,TGTGCCAGCAGCCAACGGACCGGGACAGAGCATCAGCCCCAGCATTTT
TRBJ1-5,TRBV5-4,.,.,CASSLQGGNQPQHF,TGTGCCAGCAGCTTACAGGGTGGAAATCAGCCCCAGCATTTT
TRBJ2-5,TRBV5-4,.,.,CASSLMANQETQYF,TGTGCCAGCAGCTTGATGGCGAACCAAGAGACCCAGTACTTC
TRBJ2-1,TRBV19,.,.,CASSMGPYNEQFF,TGTGCCAGTAGTATGGGACCCTACAATGAGCAGTTCTTC
TRBJ1-1,TRBV9,.,.,CASSVGQLNTEAFF,TGTGCCAGCAGCGTAGGACAGCTGAACACTGAAGCTTTCTTT
TRBJ1-4,TRBV19,.,.,CASSILDATNEKLFF,TGTGCCAGTAGTATTTTAGATGCAACTAATGAAAAACTGTTTTTT
TRBJ2-1,TRBV7-2,TRBD2,.,CASSPEGTSGRNEQFF,TGTGCCAGCAGCCCCGAAGGGACTAGCGGGAGGAATGAGCAGTTCTTC
TRBJ1-1,TRBV6-1,.,.,CASSELQGGEAFF,TGTGCCAGCAGTGAATTACAGGGAGGGGAAGCTTTCTTT
TRBJ2-6,TRBV18,TRBD2,.,CASSRGLLAGEAGANVLTF,TGTGCCAGCTCAAGGGGGCTCCTAGCGGGAGAGGCCGGGGCCAACGTCCTGACTTTC
TRBJ2-7,TRBV10-3,TRBD1,.,CAISEKQGIEQYF,TGTGCCATCAGCGAGAAACAGGGGATCGAGCAGTACTTC
TRBJ1-3,TRBV3-1/TRBV3-2,TRBD1,.,CASSTFDRAAGNTIYF,TGTGCCAGCAGCACATTTGACAGGGCCGCTGGAAACACCATATATTTT
TRBJ1-1,TRBV6-5,.,.,CASRRGETEAFF,TGTGCCAGCAGAAGGGGAGAGACTGAAGCTTTCTTT
TRBJ2-7,TRBV6-1,.,.,CASSENSGFSYEQYF,TGTGCCAGCAGTGAAAACTCGGGATTTAGCTACGAGCAGTACTTC
TRBJ1-1,TRBV7-9,.,.,CASILTGQNTEAFF,TGTGCCAGCATTCTTACAGGGCAGAACACTGAAGCTTTCTTT
TRBJ2-7,TRBV19,.,.,CASSTSQLTGEQYF,TGTGCCAGTAGTACCTCACAGTTAACCGGCGAGCAGTACTTC
TRBJ1-2,TRBV5-1,TRBD1,.,CASSLSVYDRGGYGYTF,TGCGCCAGCAGCTTGTCTGTATACGACAGGGGAGGCTATGGCTACACCTTC
TRBJ2-7,TRBV7-9,TRBD1,.,CASSPRTGTSYEQYF,TGTGCCAGCAGCCCTAGGACAGGGACCTCCTACGAGCAGTACTTC
TRBJ2-2,TRBV6-5,TRBD1,.,CASSYGTGGGGELFF,TGTGCCAGCAGTTACGGGACAGGGGGAGGCGGGGAGCTGTTTTTT
TRBJ2-2,TRBV7-9,.,.,CASSPGGTSGTGELFF,TGTGCCAGCAGCCCCGGTGGGACCTCGGGCACCGGGGAGCTGTTTTTT
TRBJ2-7,TRBV5-1,TRBD2,.,CASSPLGLATEQYF,TGCGCCAGCAGCCCACTGGGACTAGCTACCGAGCAGTACTTC